Presented here are 17 T cell receptor delta chains from one specimen sequenced in a study of Vδ1+ human thymocytes. Regarding the study as a whole: Thymic TRG and TRD repertoires appeared highly polyclonal, with Gaussian CDR3 length distributions.

No antigen has been assigned to these receptors. RNA was extracted from the cells and then reverse transcribed. Multiplex PCR used pooled V-gene forward primers and a constant-region reverse primer to amplify CDR3s. TCRdb re-called clones from the multiplex PCR reads via CATT. The data hold under 80,000 delta-chain clones, with around 30% observed a single time. The specimen sequenced was Vdelta1+ gamma-delta thymocytes from the thymus. Subset of the sample: FACS-sorted CD3+ TCRalphabeta- TCRVdelta1+ TCRVdelta2- thymocytes. These receptors came from a boy younger than two who had congenital heart surgery.

This chain links TRDV1 with TRDJ1, with D maybe TRDD3 (5 bases). CDR1 is TSWWSYY and CDR2 is QGS in the germline V gene. This CDR3 is built from 15 residues. V lost 2 bases and J 0 bases, leaving 10 bases between the germline ends. The CDR3 loop is CALGEIYADTDKLIF. In DNA, the CDR3 is TGTGCTCTTGGGGAAATATACGCGGACACCGATAAACTCATCTTT.

V usage is TRDV1 and J usage is TRDJ1; the match to TRDD3 covers 8 bases. J lost 0 bases, V lost 0 bases, and 24 bases had no gene match. CDR1 TSWWSYY and CDR2 QGS come from the germline V gene. CDR3 length: 23 residues. The CDR3 sequence: CALGELWGGFGTGGRDHTDKLIF. The CDR3 DNA sequence: TGTGCTCTTGGGGAACTATGGGGTGGTTTCGGTACTGGGGGTCGTGATCACACCGATAAACTCATCTTT.

This clone has just a few counts. The chain recombines TRDV1 with TRDJ1; the match to TRDD3 covers 9 bases. The V gene end was trimmed by 0 bases and the J gene end by 0 bases; junction bases not matched to a gene: 14. Germline loops: CDR1 TSWWSYY, CDR2 QGS. CDR3 length equals 20 residues. CDR3 DNA: TGTGCTCTTGGGGAACTTACACCCGGGGGATACCGGGGGTACACCGATAAACTCATCTTT. As protein: CALGELTPGGYRGYTDKLIF.

This clone has only a few counts. The rearrangement links TRDV1 to TRDJ1, with TRDD3 as a possible D gene (6 bases). Germline CDR1 reads TSWWSYY; CDR2 reads QGS. The germline V and J ends were trimmed by 5 bases and 3 bases, with 28 bases remaining between them. The length of the CDR3 is 19 residues. The CDR3 nucleotides read TGTGCTCTTGGGAAGTTCCCCCAAAGGCTGGGGACCTTCTCCGATAAACTCATCTTT. Translating it yields CALGKFPQRLGTFSDKLIF.

The rearrangement links TRDV1 to TRDJ1, with 7 positions matching TRDD2. Losses at the gene ends were 4 bases for V and 0 bases for J; bases not matched to a gene: 11. The CDR3 is 17 residues long. CDR1 and CDR2 from the germline V gene are TSWWSYY and QGS. Here the CDR3 reads CALGAFLPPDYTDKLIF. The CDR3 DNA reads TGTGCTCTTGGGGCCTTCCTTCCCCCGGACTACACCGATAAACTCATCTTT.

V and J are TRDV1 and TRDJ1; 9 bases agree with TRDD3. J gave up 3 bases and V 3 bases, and 17 bases lay outside the gene matches. CDR1 and CDR2 (germline): TSWWSYY, QGS. The CDR3 is 19 residues long. The CDR3 loop is CALGDTLSGGFQYSDKLIF. DNA of the CDR3: TGTGCTCTTGGGGATACCCTTTCTGGGGGATTCCAGTACTCCGATAAACTCATCTTT.

In this sample, this clone turned up a few times. The chain combines TRDV1 with TRDJ1; D gene uncertain. Deletions cut 1 base from V and 1 base from J, with 28 bases between. Germline V lookup: CDR1 TSWWSYY, CDR2 QGS. This CDR3 spans 21 amino acids. The CDR3 loop is CALGEPRLTRFLWLLTDKLIF. As DNA, the CDR3 is TGTGCTCTTGGGGAACCTCGCCTCACCCGTTTCTTGTGGCTCCTCACCGATAAACTCATCTTT.

In its sample, this clone was seen a few times. This chain connects TRDV1 to TRDJ1; no reliable D call. The CDR3 is made up of 16 amino acids. Trimming pared 2 bases from V and 0 bases from J, leaving 13 bases between. CDR1 is TSWWSYY, CDR2 QGS, per germline. The CDR3 reads CALGEVPRAYTDKLIF. CDR3 coding DNA: TGTGCTCTTGGGGAAGTCCCCAGAGCCTACACCGATAAACTCATCTTT.

This clone came up a few times. The rearrangement joins TRDV1 to TRDJ1; 11 nucleotides line up with TRDD3. Losses at the gene ends were 3 bases for V and 7 bases for J; bases not matched to a gene: 16. CDR3 length equals 18 residues. The germline CDR1 and CDR2 sequences are TSWWSYY and QGS. The CDR3 bases are TGTGCTCTTGGGGACAGCCTCGTACTGGGGGATATTTGTGGTAAACTCATCTTT. Translating it yields CALGDSLVLGDICGKLIF.

For this clone: Possible read error: a much larger clone is one base away. The V gene is TRDV2, the J gene TRDJ3; the match to TRDD3 covers 12 bases. The CDR3 runs to 21 residues. CDR1 GEAIGNYY and CDR2 EKD come from the germline V gene. The V segment lost 5 bases and the J segment 0 bases; nucleotides outside the gene matches: 13. The CDR3 DNA follows: TGTGCCTGTGCCTCGTTACTGGGGGATACACCAAGCTCCTGGGACACCCGACAGATGTTTTTC. This translates into CACASLLGDTPSSWDTRQMFF.

The V and J genes are TRDV1 and TRDJ1, with TRDD3 matching over 9 bases. CDR1 TSWWSYY and CDR2 QGS come from the germline V gene. The ends lost 1 base at V and 0 bases at J; junction bases unmatched: 15. The CDR3 has 20 residues. In DNA form, the CDR3 reads TGTGCTCTTGGGGAACGGTGGTACTGGGGGACAATAAAGTACACCGATAAACTCATCTTT. Encoded protein: CALGERWYWGTIKYTDKLIF.

The V call is TRDV1, the J call TRDJ1; 11 bases align to TRDD3. The CDR3 sequence is 19 residues long. The junction had 18 bases not matched to a gene; V was cut back by 8 bases and J by 1 base. The germline CDR1 and CDR2 sequences are TSWWSYY and QGS. CDR3 DNA sequence: TGTGCTCTTAAGTTGCTGCCCCTACTGGGGGATATGGGCACCGATAAACTCATCTTT. Amino acids: CALKLLPLLGDMGTDKLIF.

This clone was seen only a few times. The V and J genes are TRDV1 and TRDJ1; the D gene is possibly TRDD3 (5 bases). Per the germline V gene, CDR1 is TSWWSYY and CDR2 is QGS. Trimming stripped 0 bases from V and 6 bases from J, with 35 bases between. The CDR3 is 22 amino acids. The CDR3 sequence is CALGELTSGSLGPRHNGHKLIF. The CDR3 nucleotides are TGTGCTCTTGGGGAACTCACATCGGGGAGTTTAGGGCCACGACATAACGGACATAAACTCATCTTT.

This clone has only a few counts. The J gene is TRDJ1, the V gene TRDV1; 7 nucleotides line up with TRDD2. This CDR3 has 27 residues. Looked up from germline, CDR1 is TSWWSYY and CDR2 is QGS. V was pared by 2 bases and J by 0 bases, with 39 bases of the junction left unmatched. The CDR3 loop reads CALGERLHLFPTGFRGYQENYTDKLIF. CDR3 bases: TGTGCTCTTGGGGAAAGACTCCATCTTTTTCCTACCGGATTCAGGGGCTACCAAGAAAATTACACCGATAAACTCATCTTT.

The gene calls are TRDV1 and TRDJ1; D is ambiguous. Germline V gives CDR1 TSWWSYY, CDR2 QGS. The CDR3 length is 14 residues. Trimming cost V 4 bases and J 2 bases, with 11 bases left between them. As DNA, the CDR3 is TGTGCTCTTGGGGGGATGGAGGATACCGATAAACTCATCTTT. Translated: CALGGMEDTDKLIF.

This clone has only a few counts. The V and J genes are TRDV1 and TRDJ1; D is possibly TRDD3 (6 bases). Trimming took off 0 bases at V and 0 bases at J, with 20 bases between the two ends. Germline CDR1 TSWWSYY, CDR2 QGS. This CDR3 has 19 amino acids. CDR3: CALGELGSVLGLYTDKLIF. The CDR3 DNA reads as TGTGCTCTTGGGGAACTAGGAAGCGTACTGGGTCTTTACACCGATAAACTCATCTTT.

About this clone itself: Other DNA sequences of this sample code for an identical CDR3. The chain carries TRDV1 and TRDJ1; maybe TRDD3 (5 bases). Trimming stripped 6 bases from V and 3 bases from J, with 11 bases between. The CDR3 is made up of 13 amino acids. Germline CDR1 TSWWSYY, CDR2 QGS. The CDR3 DNA sequence: TGTGCTCTTGGAGAGCCCTGGGCCGATAAACTCATCTTT. Its protein product is CALGEPWADKLIF.